This T cell receptor beta chain was sequenced during a study of T cell responses to AZD1222 COVID-19 vaccine. TCRdb keeps only in-frame clones here, not all; method: immunoSEQ multiplex PCR. The sample has 150,000 to 200,000 clones, roughly nine tenths seen once; the top ten hold approximately 1.8%. Findings and caveats of the study: Just a handful of AZD1222 recipients were seropositive at baseline. Unmutated variant regions are reportedly the target of nearly half of TCRs that are spike-specific.

As regards this clone: The target antigen is unknown.

The sequence was obtained from an adult who received the AZD1222 COVID-19 vaccine. This sample comprised peripheral blood, obtained 28 days after the second AZD1222 dose.

The CDR3 DNA sequence: TGTGCCAGCATCGGGGGCAGGGGGTATAGAAACACTGAAGCTTTCTTT. Amino acid sequence: CASIGGRGYRNTEAFF. This chain links TRBV2 with TRBJ1-1, with 7 positions matching TRBD1. The CDR3 runs to 16 residues. V lost 7 bases to trimming and J lost 2 bases; unmatched junction nucleotides: 13. Germline CDR1 SNHLY, CDR2 FYNNEI.